This T cell receptor beta chain was obtained from a study of T cell responses to AZD1222 COVID-19 vaccine. Worth noting for this clone: Its antigen is not identified.

Whole-study results and caveats: Scientists sampled the repertoires only once the peak T cell response had passed. Spike regions recognized by vaccine-associated CD4 TCRs spanned the protein, led by 160-218 and 743-854.

The J segment lost 4 bases and the V segment lost 2 bases, leaving 3 bases of the junction unmatched. The CDR3 extends over 15 amino acids. From germline, CDR1 is MNHEY and CDR2 SVGEGT. Clones were read by immunoSEQ multiplex PCR, and TCRdb kept only the in-frame ones, dropping some. The sample includes around 94,000 clones, around 87% of them seen just once. This TCR was recovered from an adult in good health. Sequenced material: peripheral blood, taken on day 0 of AZD1222 vaccination. This chain uses TRBV6-2 or TRBV6-3 with TRBJ1-2, with 11 bases matching TRBD1. CDR3 nucleotide sequence: TGTGCCAGCAGTTACCCCGGACAGGGGGCCTATGGCTACACCTTC. It codes for CASSYPGQGAYGYTF.